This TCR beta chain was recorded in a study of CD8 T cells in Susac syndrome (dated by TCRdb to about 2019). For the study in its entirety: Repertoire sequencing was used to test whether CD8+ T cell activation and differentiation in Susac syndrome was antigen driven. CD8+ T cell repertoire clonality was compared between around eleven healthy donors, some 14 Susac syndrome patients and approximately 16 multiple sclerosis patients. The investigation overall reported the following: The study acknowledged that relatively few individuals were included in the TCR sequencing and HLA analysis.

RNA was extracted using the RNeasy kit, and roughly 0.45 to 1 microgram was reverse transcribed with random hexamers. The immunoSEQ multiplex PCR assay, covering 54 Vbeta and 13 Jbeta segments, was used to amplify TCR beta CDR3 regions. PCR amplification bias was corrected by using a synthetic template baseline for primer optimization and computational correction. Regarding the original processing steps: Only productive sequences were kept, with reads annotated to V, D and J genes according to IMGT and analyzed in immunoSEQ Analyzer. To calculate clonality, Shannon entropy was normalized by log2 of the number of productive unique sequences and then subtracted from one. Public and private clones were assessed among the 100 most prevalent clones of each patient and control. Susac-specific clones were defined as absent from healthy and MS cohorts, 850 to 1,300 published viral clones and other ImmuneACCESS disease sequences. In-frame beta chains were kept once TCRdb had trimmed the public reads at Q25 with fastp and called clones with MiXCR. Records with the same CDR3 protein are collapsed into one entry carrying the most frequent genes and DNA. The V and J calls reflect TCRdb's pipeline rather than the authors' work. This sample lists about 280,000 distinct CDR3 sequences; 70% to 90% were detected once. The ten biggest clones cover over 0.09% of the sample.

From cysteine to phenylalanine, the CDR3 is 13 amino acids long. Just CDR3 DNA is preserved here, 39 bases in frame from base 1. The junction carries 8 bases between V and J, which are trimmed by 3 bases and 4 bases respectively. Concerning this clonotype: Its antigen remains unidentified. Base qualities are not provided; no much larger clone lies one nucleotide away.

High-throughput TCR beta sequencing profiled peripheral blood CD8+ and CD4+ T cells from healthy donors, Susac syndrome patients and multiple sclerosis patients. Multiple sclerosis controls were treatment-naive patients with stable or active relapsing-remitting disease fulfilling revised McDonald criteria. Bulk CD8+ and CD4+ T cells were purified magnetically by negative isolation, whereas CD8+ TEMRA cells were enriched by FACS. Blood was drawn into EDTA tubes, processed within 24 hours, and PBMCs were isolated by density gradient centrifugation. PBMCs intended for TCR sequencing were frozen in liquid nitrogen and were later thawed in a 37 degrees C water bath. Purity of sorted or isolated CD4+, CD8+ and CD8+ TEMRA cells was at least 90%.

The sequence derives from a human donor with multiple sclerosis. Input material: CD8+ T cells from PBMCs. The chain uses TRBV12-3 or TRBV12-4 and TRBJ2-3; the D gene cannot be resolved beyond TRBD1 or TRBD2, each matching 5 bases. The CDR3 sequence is CASSLVGADTQYF. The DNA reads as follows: TGTGCCAGCAGTTTGGTGGGGGCAGATACGCAGTATTTT.